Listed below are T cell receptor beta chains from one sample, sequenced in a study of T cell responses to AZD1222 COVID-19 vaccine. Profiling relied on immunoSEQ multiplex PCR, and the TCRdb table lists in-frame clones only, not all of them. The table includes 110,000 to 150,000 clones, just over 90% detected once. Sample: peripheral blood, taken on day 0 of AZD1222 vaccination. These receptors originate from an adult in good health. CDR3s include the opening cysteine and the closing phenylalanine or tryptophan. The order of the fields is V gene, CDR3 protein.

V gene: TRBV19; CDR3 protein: CASSRTGKTSTGELFF
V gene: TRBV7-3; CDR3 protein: CASSRQGRENIQYF
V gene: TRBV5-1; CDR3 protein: CASRPLGRQWSNTF
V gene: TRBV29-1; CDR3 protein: CSTEVGASRETQYF
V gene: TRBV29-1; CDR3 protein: CSVGTGATNTEAFF
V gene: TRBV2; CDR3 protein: CASSLTGNSNQPQHF
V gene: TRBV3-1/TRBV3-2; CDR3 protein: CASSQEPGVDYGYTF
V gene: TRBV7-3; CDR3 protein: CASGSGRAGANNEQFF
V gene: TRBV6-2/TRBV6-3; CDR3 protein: CASSYSGGYGYTF
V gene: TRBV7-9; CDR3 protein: CASSFLRAGGPQETQYF
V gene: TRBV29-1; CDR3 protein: CSVKQGVDTQYF
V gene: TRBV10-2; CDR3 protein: CASTWGAHEKLFF
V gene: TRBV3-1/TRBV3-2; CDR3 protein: CASSQVPASTGELFF
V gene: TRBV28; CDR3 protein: CASSFLSPLHF
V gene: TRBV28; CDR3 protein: CASRPSLGGFMNTEAFF
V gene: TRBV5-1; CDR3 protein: CASSLAGTSGGAETQYF
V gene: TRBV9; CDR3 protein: CASSVGRSSAYGYTF
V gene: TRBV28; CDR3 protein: CASTLPGFRAEKLFF
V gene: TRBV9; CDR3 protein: CASSDQSSGTDTQYF
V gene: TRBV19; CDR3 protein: CASSIGLAALNEQFF
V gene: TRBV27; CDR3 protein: CASSTGRKTQYF
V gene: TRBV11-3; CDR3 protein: CASSLTGRANIQYF
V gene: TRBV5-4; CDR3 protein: CASSRGQGQETQYF
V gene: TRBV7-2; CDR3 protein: CASSQPSMYEQYF
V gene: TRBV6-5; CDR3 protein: CASSYRARDEKLFF
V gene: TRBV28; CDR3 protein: CASSSPILRGPVHEQFF
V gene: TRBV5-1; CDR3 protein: CASSQTGNNEQFF
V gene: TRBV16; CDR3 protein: CASSPSITNQPQHF
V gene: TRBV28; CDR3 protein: CASSFLSGGAGDTQYF
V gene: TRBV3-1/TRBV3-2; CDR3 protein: CASSQDRSGSYNQPQHF
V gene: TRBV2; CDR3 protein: CASSEMIFRGVGTDTQYF
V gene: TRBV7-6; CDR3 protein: CASSLEGQGNEQYF
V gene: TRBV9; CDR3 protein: CASSVDGTTNTEAFF
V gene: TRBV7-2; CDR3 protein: CASSSDRVYEQYF